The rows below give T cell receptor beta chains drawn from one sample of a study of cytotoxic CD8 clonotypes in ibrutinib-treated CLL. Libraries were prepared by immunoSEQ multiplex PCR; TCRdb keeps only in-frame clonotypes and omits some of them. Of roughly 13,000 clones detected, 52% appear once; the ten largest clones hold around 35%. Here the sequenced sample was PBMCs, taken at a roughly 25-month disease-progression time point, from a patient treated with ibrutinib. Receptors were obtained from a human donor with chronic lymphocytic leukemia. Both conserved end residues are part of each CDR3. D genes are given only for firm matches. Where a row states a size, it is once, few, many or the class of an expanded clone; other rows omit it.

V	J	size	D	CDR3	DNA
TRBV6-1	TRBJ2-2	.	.	CASSEVSGRDNTGELFF	TGTGCCAGCAGTGAAGTAAGCGGCAGAGATAACACCGGGGAGCTGTTTTTT
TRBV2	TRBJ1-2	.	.	CASSERGVANYGYTF	TGTGCCAGCAGTGAGAGGGGCGTCGCTAACTATGGCTACACCTTC
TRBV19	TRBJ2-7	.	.	CASSIGMGLGDGEQYF	TGTGCCAGTAGTATAGGGATGGGACTCGGGGATGGCGAGCAGTACTTC
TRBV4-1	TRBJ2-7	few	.	CASSQDMVYEQYF	TGCGCCAGCAGCCAAGATATGGTCTACGAGCAGTACTTC
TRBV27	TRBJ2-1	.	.	CASSPSGWVNEQFF	TGTGCCAGCAGTCCGTCAGGGTGGGTCAATGAGCAGTTCTTC
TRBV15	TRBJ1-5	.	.	CATSRDRAGRADQPQHF	TGTGCCACCAGCAGAGACCGTGCGGGGAGGGCGGATCAGCCCCAGCATTTT
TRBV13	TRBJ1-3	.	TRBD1	CASSPGTGAGNTIYF	TGTGCCAGCAGCCCTGGGACAGGGGCGGGAAACACCATATATTTT
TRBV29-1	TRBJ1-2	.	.	CSVDEGYGYTF	TGCAGCGTTGATGAAGGCTATGGCTACACCTTC
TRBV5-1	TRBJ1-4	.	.	CASSNAGRGNEKLFF	TGCGCCAGCAGCAATGCGGGGAGGGGTAATGAAAAACTGTTTTTT
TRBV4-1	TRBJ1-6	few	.	CASSQDQPGVSSYNSPLHF	TGCGCCAGCAGCCAAGATCAGCCAGGGGTGAGCTCCTATAATTCACCCCTCCACTTT
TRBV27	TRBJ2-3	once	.	CASSAGSLSTDTQYF	TGTGCCAGCAGTGCAGGGTCCCTTAGCACAGATACGCAGTATTTT
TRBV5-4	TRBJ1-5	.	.	CASSFGRDQPQHF	TGTGCCAGCAGCTTCGGGAGGGATCAGCCCCAGCATTTT
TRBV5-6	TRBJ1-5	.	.	CASSVGSQPQHF	TGTGCCAGCAGCGTGGGGAGTCAGCCCCAGCATTTT
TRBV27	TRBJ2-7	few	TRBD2	CASSLLRSGGTTTSEQYF	TGTGCCAGCAGTTTATTGAGGTCGGGGGGAACCACAACCTCGGAGCAGTACTTC
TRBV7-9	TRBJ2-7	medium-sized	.	CASSYLREYEQYF	TGTGCCAGCAGTTATTTACGAGAGTACGAGCAGTACTTC
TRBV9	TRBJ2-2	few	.	CASSSYGALVVSPDTGELFF	TGTGCCAGCAGCTCCTACGGGGCTTTAGTTGTATCCCCGGACACCGGGGAGCTGTTTTTT
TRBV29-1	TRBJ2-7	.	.	CSVEGHRYEQYF	TGCAGCGTGGAGGGACATCGTTACGAGCAGTACTTC
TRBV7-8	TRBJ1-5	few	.	CASSLEAVGQPQHF	TGTGCCAGCAGCTTAGAGGCCGTTGGACAGCCCCAGCATTTT
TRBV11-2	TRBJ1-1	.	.	CASSLSQGRTEAFF	TGTGCCAGCAGCTTAAGTCAGGGGAGGACTGAAGCTTTCTTT
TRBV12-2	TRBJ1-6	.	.	CASRLALASTTPLHF	TGTGCAAGTCGCTTAGCTTTGGCCAGTACGACTCCCCTCCACTTT
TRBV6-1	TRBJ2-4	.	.	CASSASVQYF	TGTGCCAGCAGTGCGTCAGTTCAGTACTTC
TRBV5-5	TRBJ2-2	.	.	CASSLQGGAGTGELFF	TGTGCCAGCAGCTTACAGGGAGGAGCCGGCACCGGGGAGCTGTTTTTT
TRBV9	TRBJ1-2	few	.	CASSSQGYGYTF	TGTGCCAGCAGCTCACAGGGTTATGGCTACACCTTC
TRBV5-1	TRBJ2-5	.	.	CASSLNGVGETQYF	TGCGCCAGCAGCTTAAACGGGGTGGGAGAGACCCAGTACTTC
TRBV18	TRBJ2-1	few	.	CASSPLQGGNEQFF	TGTGCCAGCTCACCACTCCAGGGGGGCAATGAGCAGTTCTTC
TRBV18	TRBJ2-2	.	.	CASSPGIAGELFF	TGTGCCAGCTCACCAGGAATTGCCGGGGAGCTGTTTTTT
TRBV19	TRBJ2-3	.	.	CASSSAGVGTDTQYF	TGTGCCAGTAGCTCGGCAGGGGTGGGAACAGATACGCAGTATTTT
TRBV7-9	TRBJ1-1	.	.	CASSLGRNMNTEAFF	TGTGCCAGCAGCTTAGGCAGAAACATGAACACTGAAGCTTTCTTT
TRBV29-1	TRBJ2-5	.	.	CSAREGGKETQYF	TGCAGCGCACGAGAGGGAGGAAAAGAGACCCAGTACTTC
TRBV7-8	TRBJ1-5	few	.	CASSAYRTVSNQPQHF	TGTGCCAGCAGCGCCTATAGGACAGTTAGCAATCAGCCCCAGCATTTT
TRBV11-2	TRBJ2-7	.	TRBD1	CASSASGQVKYF	TGTGCCAGCAGCGCCTCGGGACAGGTCAAGTACTTC
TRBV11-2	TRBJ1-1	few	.	CASSLGPELNTEAFF	TGTGCCAGCAGCTTAGGTCCAGAGTTGAACACTGAAGCTTTCTTT
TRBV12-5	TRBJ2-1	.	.	CASGLEGHEQFF	TGTGCTAGTGGTTTGGAGGGCCATGAGCAGTTCTTC
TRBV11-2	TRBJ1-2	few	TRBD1	CASSFTGTGGSGYTF	TGTGCCAGCAGCTTCACCGGGACAGGGGGATCTGGCTACACCTTC
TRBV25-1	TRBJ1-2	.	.	CASGPSTALPTF	TGTGCCAGCGGACCATCGACAGCTCTCCCCACCTTC
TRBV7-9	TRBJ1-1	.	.	CASSFGTGGDTEAFF	TGTGCCAGCAGTTTTGGGACCGGGGGGGACACTGAAGCTTTCTTT
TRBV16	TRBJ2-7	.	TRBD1	CASRGAGGNEQYF	TGTGCCAGCCGAGGGGCAGGGGGCAATGAGCAGTACTTC
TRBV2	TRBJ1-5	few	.	CASSEGQAGLGQPQHF	TGTGCCAGCAGTGAAGGTCAGGCGGGCCTAGGGCAGCCCCAGCATTTT
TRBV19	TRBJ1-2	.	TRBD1	CASRKTGDGYGYTF	TGTGCCAGTAGAAAGACAGGGGATGGATATGGCTACACCTTC
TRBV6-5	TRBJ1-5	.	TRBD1	CASRPLDRGHQPQHF	TGTGCCAGCAGGCCACTCGACAGGGGGCATCAGCCCCAGCATTTT
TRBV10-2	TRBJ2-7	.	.	CASSENVGRTYEQYF	TGCGCCAGCAGCGAGAACGTAGGACGGACTTACGAGCAGTACTTC
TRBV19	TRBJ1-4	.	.	CASSPTGNHEKLFF	TGTGCCAGTAGTCCCACAGGAAACCATGAAAAACTGTTTTTT
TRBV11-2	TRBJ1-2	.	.	CASSFGQTYGYTF	TGTGCCAGCAGCTTTGGCCAGACATATGGCTACACCTTC
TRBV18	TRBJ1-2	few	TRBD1	CASSPGQGGYTF	TGTGCCAGCTCACCGGGACAGGGCGGCTACACCTTC
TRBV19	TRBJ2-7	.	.	CASSNKFYEQYF	TGTGCCAGTAGTAATAAGTTCTACGAGCAGTACTTC
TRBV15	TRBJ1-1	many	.	CATSTTEPGAWNTEAFF	TGTGCCACCAGCACGACCGAACCGGGAGCGTGGAACACTGAAGCTTTCTTT
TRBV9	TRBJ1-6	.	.	CASSVGGSPLHF	TGTGCCAGCAGCGTAGGCGGTTCACCCCTCCACTTT
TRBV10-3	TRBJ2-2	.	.	CAISESRGDNTGELFF	TGTGCCATCAGTGAGTCGAGGGGGGATAACACCGGGGAGCTGTTTTTT
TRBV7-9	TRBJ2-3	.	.	CASSPKWAAGTDTQYF	TGTGCCAGCAGCCCAAAGTGGGCAGCGGGTACAGATACGCAGTATTTT
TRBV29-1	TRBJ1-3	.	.	CSVSGVTAGNTIYF	TGCAGCGTGTCGGGGGTGACGGCTGGAAACACCATATATTTT
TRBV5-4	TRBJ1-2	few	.	CASSVDLQLYTF	TGTGCCAGCAGCGTCGACCTACAGCTATACACCTTC
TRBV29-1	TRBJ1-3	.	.	CSVSTRGDLSGNTIYF	TGCAGCGTTTCCACGAGGGGGGACCTCTCTGGAAACACCATATATTTT
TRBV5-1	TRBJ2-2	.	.	CASSFEDVTGELFF	TGCGCCAGCAGCTTCGAGGATGTCACCGGGGAGCTGTTTTTT
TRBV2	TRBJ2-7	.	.	CASTLDGVYEQYF	TGTGCCAGCACTCTGGACGGGGTCTACGAGCAGTACTTC